The 22 T cell receptor beta chains below all came from one sample that was sequenced in a study of vaccination and CD4 T cells after COVID-19. The antigens these receptors bind are not known. Cultured CD4+ T cell DNA was sequenced using the Oncomine TCR Beta short-read assay. TCRdb passed the PCR reads through MiXCR, listing each CDR3 protein once. The sample has roughly 16,000 distinct CDR3 sequences, 50% seen once; the top ten hold approximately 12%. Stated treatment: roughly ten-day PBMC culture with coronavirus spike peptide pools or control peptides (ViraFEST assay). Sequencing input: CD4+ T cells from blood, cultured in vitro. These receptors came from a human donor who had recovered from COVID-19.

The gene calls are TRBV27 and TRBJ2-5, with unresolved D. Trimming left V 6 bases short and J 1 base short, with 9 bases between. The CDR3 has 13 amino acids. Germline CDR1 and CDR2: MNHEY and SMNVEV (reference sequence). Here the CDR3 reads CASSPPVQETQYF. In DNA form, the CDR3 reads TGTGCCAGCAGCCCCCCCGTCCAAGAGACCCAGTACTTC.

This sequence joins TRBV4-3 and TRBJ1-1; D may be TRBD1 (5 bases). Trimming stripped 0 bases from V and 11 bases from J, with 19 bases between. This CDR3 is built from 15 residues. Germline loops: CDR1 LGHNA, CDR2 YSLEER. Here the CDR3 reads CASSQDGTAGTPAFF. The CDR3 nucleotides are TGCGCCAGCAGCCAAGATGGCACCGCCGGGACGCCTGCTTTCTTT.

The rearrangement joins TRBV6-2 or TRBV6-3 to TRBJ2-7; 8 bases fit TRBD1. Germline values: CDR1 MNHEY, CDR2 SVGEGT. This CDR3 region has 16 residues. J lost 1 base, V lost 7 bases, and 12 bases had no gene match. Written as DNA, the CDR3 is TGTGCCAGCACCGGCCGGACAGGGAAGAGGTCCTACGAGCAGTACTTC. This encodes CASTGRTGKRSYEQYF.

The table lists this clonotype with a few counts. The V call is TRBV7-2, the J call TRBJ2-2, with 11 bases fitting TRBD2. This CDR3 has 16 residues. V shed 5 bases, J shed 1 base, and the junction held 3 bases outside the gene matches. Germline CDR1 reads SGHTA; CDR2 reads FQGNSA. CDR3 loop: CASSRTSGLNTGELFF. CDR3 sequence (DNA): TGTGCCAGCAGCAGGACTAGCGGGCTGAACACCGGGGAGCTGTTTTTT.

This sequence joins TRBV5-6 and TRBJ2-5, with D perhaps TRBD1 or TRBD2 (5 bases each). The germline V gene has CDR1 SGHDT and CDR2 YYEEEE. This CDR3 comprises 16 residues. Trimming left V 6 bases short and J 2 bases short, with 20 bases between. CDR3 nucleotides: TGTGCCAGCACTACAGCAGCAGGGATAGCGCAAGAGACCCAGTACTTC. This encodes CASTTAAGIAQETQYF.

The rearrangement links TRBV20-1 to TRBJ1-6; the D gene is possibly TRBD1 (5 bases). V was clipped by 3 bases and J by 4 bases, with 13 bases between them. The CDR3 covers 15 residues. Germline V gives CDR1 DFQATT, CDR2 SNEGSKA (reference sequence). CDR3 loop: CSARPPGTYNSPLHF. CDR3 DNA sequence: TGCAGTGCTAGGCCACCCGGGACTTATAATTCACCCCTCCACTTT.

This sequence joins TRBV20-1 and TRBJ1-6, with 7 bases fitting TRBD1. The germline CDR1 and CDR2 sequences are DFQATT and SNEGSKA (reference sequence). The V and J ends lost 1 base and 7 bases, in that order; junction bases with no gene match: 7. The length of the CDR3 is 15 residues. The CDR3 bases are TGCAGTGCTAGAGGGTTGACAGGGAGCAATTCACCCCTCCACTTT. Its translation is CSARGLTGSNSPLHF.

This clonotype was picked up a small number of times. The chain carries TRBV20-1 and TRBJ2-5, with no clear D. The CDR3 is 12 residues long. The germline V gene encodes CDR1 DFQATT and CDR2 SNEGSKA (reference sequence). Trimming shortened V by 2 bases and J by 2 bases, and 6 bases separated the two germline ends. CDR3 region: CSARLPQETQYF. Written as DNA, the CDR3 is TGCAGTGCTAGACTTCCTCAAGAGACCCAGTACTTC.

This rearrangement joins TRBV11-2 to TRBJ2-1; perhaps TRBD1 as D (5 bases). Per germline, CDR1 SGHAT and CDR2 FQNNGV. CDR3 length: 16 residues. V was trimmed by 7 bases and J by 6 bases, leaving 22 bases between them. The CDR3 here is CASTPTYRIMGNEQFF. The CDR3 DNA is TGTGCCAGCACCCCTACCTACAGGATTATGGGCAATGAGCAGTTCTTC. Drawing the rest from reference TRBV11-2 and TRBJ2-1, the complete variable domain is EAGVAQSPRYKIIEKRQSVAFWCNPISGHATLYWYQQILGQGPKLLIQFQNNGVVDDSQLPKDRFSAERLKGVDSTLKIQPAKLEDSAVYLCASTPTYRIMGNEQFFGPGTRLTVL.

The chain uses TRBV24-1 and TRBJ2-3, with 10 bases that match TRBD2. Germline CDR1 reads KGHDR; CDR2 reads SFDVKD. The CDR3 is 16 amino acids. V was clipped by 4 bases and J by 3 bases; unmatched bases: 6. CDR3 in amino acids: CATSESLAGRTDTQYF. The DNA for the CDR3 is TGTGCCACCAGTGAGTCACTAGCGGGGAGGACAGATACGCAGTATTTT.

This chain uses TRBV27 with TRBJ2-2; D tentatively reads TRBD1 or TRBD2 (5 bases each). V was clipped by 4 bases and J by 4 bases, with 16 bases between them. Germline CDR1 reads MNHEY; CDR2 reads SMNVEV (reference sequence). The CDR3 totals 16 residues. The CDR3 region has the DNA TGTGCCAGCAGTTCACCCCTAGTGGGGGTCACCGGGGAGCTGTTTTTT. This translates into CASSSPLVGVTGELFF.

The V gene is TRBV6-1, the J gene TRBJ2-5; 15 positions match TRBD2. CDR3 size: 14 residues. In germline, CDR1 is MNHNS, CDR2 SASEGT. V lost 11 bases and J lost 7; bases outside the gene matches: 8. As DNA, the CDR3 is TGTGCCGCGGGACTAGCGGGGGGCAAAGGGACCCAGTACTTC. Amino acid sequence: CAAGLAGGKGTQYF.

This clonotype appeared a few times. J is TRBJ2-1 and V is TRBV2, with 7 bases identical to TRBD1. This CDR3 has 13 amino acids. V shed 5 bases, J shed 7 bases, and the junction held 5 bases outside the gene matches. The V gene's germline CDR1 is SNHLY and CDR2 FYNNEI. CDR3 DNA: TGTGCCAGCAGTCGGGACAGTAGTAATGAGCAGTTCTTC. Its translation is CASSRDSSNEQFF.

This clonotype was counted between two and nine times. The chain is built from TRBV3-1 and TRBJ2-3, with D possibly being TRBD1 or TRBD2 (5 bases each). Trimming removed 0 bases at V and 0 bases at J, with 7 bases between. The CDR3 length is 15 residues. Per the germline V gene, CDR1 is LGHDT and CDR2 is YNNKEL (reference sequence). CDR3 sequence (DNA): TGTGCCAGCAGCCAAGACTGGGACAGCACAGATACGCAGTATTTT. This translates into CASSQDWDSTDTQYF.

The CDR3 nucleotides read TGTGCCAGCAGCTTCCCGGGACTAGCGGGGGTGAATGAGCAGTTCTTC. Translation: CASSFPGLAGVNEQFF. The chain is built from TRBV11-1 and TRBJ2-1; 14 nucleotides match TRBD2. The CDR3 totals 16 residues. Germline values: CDR1 SGHAT, CDR2 FQDESV (reference sequence). Trimming removed 3 bases from V and 7 bases from J; junction bases left unmatched: 5.

For the CDR3, the DNA is TGTGCCAGCAGCTTAGCTCTCCCGGGGTCCACTGAAGCTTTCTTT. Residues: CASSLALPGSTEAFF. The genes are TRBV7-8 and TRBJ1-1; unclear D gene. The CDR3 is 15 residues long. Trimming shortened V by 0 bases and J by 4 bases, and 12 bases separated the two germline ends. Germline values: CDR1 SGHVS, CDR2 FQNEAQ.

This chain links TRBV20-1 with TRBJ2-5; 11 nucleotides line up with TRBD2. CDR1 is DFQATT, CDR2 SNEGSKA, per germline (reference sequence). There are 14 residues in the CDR3. The J segment lost 2 bases and the V segment lost 3 bases, leaving 2 bases of the junction unmatched. The CDR3 nucleotides read TGCAGTGCTAGGGGGACTAGCGGACAAGAGACCCAGTACTTC. It encodes CSARGTSGQETQYF.

This rearrangement joins TRBV20-1 to TRBJ2-3, with D unclear. Germline loops: CDR1 DFQATT, CDR2 SNEGSKA (reference sequence). CDR3 length equals 14 residues. Trimming took off 1 base at V and 0 bases at J, with 8 bases between the two ends. The CDR3 DNA follows: TGCAGTGCTAGAGTGGCGCCTAGCACAGATACGCAGTATTTT. Protein product: CSARVAPSTDTQYF.

This chain connects TRBV7-9 to TRBJ2-1; possible D gene TRBD2, 7 bases. The V and J ends lost 1 base and 3 bases respectively, with 10 bases between them. Germline V gene lookup returns CDR1 SEHNR and CDR2 FQNEAQ (reference sequence). The CDR3 is made up of 15 amino acids. The CDR3 DNA sequence: TGTGCCAGCAGCTTAGGCGGGGGCGACTACAATGAGCAGTTCTTC. Translation: CASSLGGGDYNEQFF.

A few counts support this clonotype. V and J are TRBV7-6 and TRBJ1-1; D may be TRBD1 (6 bases). The CDR3 loop spans 18 amino acids. The V end lost 2 bases, the J end lost 1 base, and 20 bases lay between the germline ends. Germline values: CDR1 SGHVS, CDR2 FNYEAQ. This CDR3 is CASSLRVPGRDKNTEAFF. The CDR3 DNA sequence: TGTGCCAGCAGCTTAAGGGTTCCGGGCCGGGACAAGAACACTGAAGCTTTCTTT.

This chain links TRBV27 with TRBJ2-1; 11 nucleotides agree with TRBD1. The trim removed 6 bases at V and 6 bases at J, leaving 7 bases unmatched. The CDR3 has 15 residues. Germline CDR1 MNHEY, CDR2 SMNVEV (reference sequence). As DNA, the CDR3 is TGTGCCAGCAGCGGACAGGGGGCCTTCATCAATGAGCAGTTCTTC. This codes for CASSGQGAFINEQFF.

Only one count was recorded for this clonotype. V and J are TRBV6-2 or TRBV6-3 and TRBJ1-5; 8 bases fit TRBD1. This CDR3 region has 15 residues. CDR1 and CDR2 (germline): MNHEY, SVGEGT. Losses at the gene ends were 6 bases for V and 7 bases for J; bases not matched to a gene: 11. As DNA, the CDR3 is TGTGCCAGCAGACCCGGGACAGGTGGGTGGCAGCCCCAGCATTTT. Its translation is CASRPGTGGWQPQHF.